The clone carrying this T cell receptor (beta chain) has a single count. This entry is derived from a study of blood T cell repertoires in COVID-19. Study-level information: Whether acute or convalescent, the COVID-19 samples came from the United States, Italy and Spain. Nucleic acid was either cDNA or gDNA, and it came from T cells, B-cell-depleted T cells, or PBMCs.

Trimming took 1 base from V and 3 from J; bases not matched to a gene: 12. This CDR3 contains 17 residues. Looked up from germline, CDR1 is LGHDT and CDR2 is YNNKEL (reference sequence). Methods used by the authors: Estimation of nucleated cell counts relied on the amplification of reference gene primers. Profiling relied on immunoSEQ multiplex PCR, and the TCRdb table lists in-frame clones only, not all of them. Clone size and the V and J calls come from that table; the DNA yielded D and trimming. The sample comprises 140,000 to 150,000 clones, 75% to 90% of which are singletons, and approximately 5% rests with the top ten.

The chain couples TRBV3-1 (or the pseudogene TRBV3-2) to TRBJ2-7; 7 bases map to TRBD2. The receptor was isolated from a human donor in a cohort sampled during active COVID-19. Material for sequencing was peripheral blood. The DNA of the CDR3 is TGTGCCAGCAGCCAAGGGCTAGCGGCGCTTGCGGGCTACGAGCAGTACTTC. Translating gives CASSQGLAALAGYEQYF.